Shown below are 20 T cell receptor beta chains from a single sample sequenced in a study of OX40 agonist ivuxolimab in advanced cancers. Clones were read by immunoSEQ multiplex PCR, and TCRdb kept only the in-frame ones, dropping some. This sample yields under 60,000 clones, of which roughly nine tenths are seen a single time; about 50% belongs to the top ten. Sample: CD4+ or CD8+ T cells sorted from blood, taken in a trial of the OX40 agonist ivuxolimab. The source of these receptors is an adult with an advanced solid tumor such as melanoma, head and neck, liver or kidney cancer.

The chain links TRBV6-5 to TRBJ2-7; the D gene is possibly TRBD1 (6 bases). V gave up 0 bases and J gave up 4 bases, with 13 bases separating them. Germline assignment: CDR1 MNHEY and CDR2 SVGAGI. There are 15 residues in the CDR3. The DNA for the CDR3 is TGTGCCAGCAGTTACTCTGGCAGGGGCAGGTACGAGCAGTACTTC. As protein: CASSYSGRGRYEQYF.

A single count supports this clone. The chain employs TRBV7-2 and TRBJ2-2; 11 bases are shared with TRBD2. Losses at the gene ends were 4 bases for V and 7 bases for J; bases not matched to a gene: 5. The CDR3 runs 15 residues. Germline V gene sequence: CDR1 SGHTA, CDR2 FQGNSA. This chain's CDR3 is CASSSTSGGIGELFF. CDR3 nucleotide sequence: TGTGCCAGCAGCTCTACTAGCGGGGGAATCGGGGAGCTGTTTTTT.

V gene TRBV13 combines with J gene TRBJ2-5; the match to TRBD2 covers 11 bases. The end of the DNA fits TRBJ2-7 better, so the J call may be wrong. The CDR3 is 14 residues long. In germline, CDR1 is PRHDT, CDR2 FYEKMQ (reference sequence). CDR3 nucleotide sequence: TGTGCCAGCCGCTCTGGACTAGCGGGTTTCGAGCAGTACTTC. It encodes CASRSGLAGFEQYF.

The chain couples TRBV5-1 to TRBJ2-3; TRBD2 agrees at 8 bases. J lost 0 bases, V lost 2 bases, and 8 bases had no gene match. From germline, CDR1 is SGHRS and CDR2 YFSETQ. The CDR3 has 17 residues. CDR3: CASSFGLLAGSTDTQYF. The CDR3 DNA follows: TGCGCCAGCAGCTTTGGATTGTTAGCGGGAAGCACAGATACGCAGTATTTT.

CDR3 residues: CASSFWAYNEQFF. DNA of the CDR3: TGTGCCAGCAGTTTTTGGGCGTACAATGAGCAGTTCTTC. This chain links TRBV27 with TRBJ2-1; D not resolved. V was pared by 3 bases and J by 4 bases, with 7 bases between. The germline V gene encodes CDR1 MNHEY and CDR2 SMNVEV (reference sequence). The length of the CDR3 is 13 residues.

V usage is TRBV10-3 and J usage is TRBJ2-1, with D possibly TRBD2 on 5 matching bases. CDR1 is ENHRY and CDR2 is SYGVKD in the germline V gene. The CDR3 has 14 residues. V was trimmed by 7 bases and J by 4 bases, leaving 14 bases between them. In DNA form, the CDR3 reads TGTGCCATCAACCCGCGGGCGGATTACAATGAGCAGTTCTTC. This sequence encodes CAINPRADYNEQFF.

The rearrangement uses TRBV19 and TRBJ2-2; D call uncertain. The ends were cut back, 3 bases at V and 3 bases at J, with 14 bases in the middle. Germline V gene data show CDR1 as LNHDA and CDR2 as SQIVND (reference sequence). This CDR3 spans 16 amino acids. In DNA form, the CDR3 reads TGTGCCAGTAGTATTCACCAAGGGCGGTACACCGGGGAGCTGTTTTTT. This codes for CASSIHQGRYTGELFF.

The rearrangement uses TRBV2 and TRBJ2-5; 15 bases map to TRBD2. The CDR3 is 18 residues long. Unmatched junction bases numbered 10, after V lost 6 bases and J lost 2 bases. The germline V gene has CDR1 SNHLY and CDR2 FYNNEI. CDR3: CASRKGLAGGRAQETQYF. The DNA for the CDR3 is TGTGCCAGCAGGAAGGGACTAGCGGGGGGCCGGGCTCAAGAGACCCAGTACTTC.

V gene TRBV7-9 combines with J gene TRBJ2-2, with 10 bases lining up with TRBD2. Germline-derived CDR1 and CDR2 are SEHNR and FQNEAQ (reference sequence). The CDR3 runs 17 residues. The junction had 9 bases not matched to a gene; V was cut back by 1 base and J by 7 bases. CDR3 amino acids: CASSLGTLAGDHGELFF. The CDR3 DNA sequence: TGTGCCAGCAGCTTAGGAACCCTAGCGGGGGATCACGGGGAGCTGTTTTTT.

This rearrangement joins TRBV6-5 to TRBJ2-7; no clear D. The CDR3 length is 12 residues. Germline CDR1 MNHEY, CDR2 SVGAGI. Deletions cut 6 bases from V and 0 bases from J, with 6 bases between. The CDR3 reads CASSSASYEQYF. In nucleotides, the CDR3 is TGTGCCAGCAGCTCAGCCTCCTACGAGCAGTACTTC.

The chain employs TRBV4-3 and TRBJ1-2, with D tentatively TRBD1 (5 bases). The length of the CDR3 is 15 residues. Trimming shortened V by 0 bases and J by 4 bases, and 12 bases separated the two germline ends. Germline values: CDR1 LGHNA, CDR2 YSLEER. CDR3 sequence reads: CASSQDSLQVYGYTF. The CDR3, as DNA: TGCGCCAGCAGCCAAGATTCGTTACAGGTCTATGGCTACACCTTC.

The CDR3 DNA reads TGCGCCAGCAGGGACAGGGATACCACTGAAGCTTTCTTT. Amino acid sequence: CASRDRDTTEAFF. The chain uses TRBV5-1 and TRBJ1-1, with TRBD1 matching over 8 bases. The V gene end was trimmed by 5 bases and the J gene end by 4 bases; junction bases not matched to a gene: 4. Germline CDR1 and CDR2: SGHRS and YFSETQ. The CDR3 contains 13 residues. Based on the CDR3 plus reference TRBV5-1 and TRBJ1-1, the full variable domain is KAGVTQTPRYLIKTRGQQVTLSCSPISGHRSVSWYQQTPGQGLQFLFEYFSETQRNKGNFPGRFSGRQFSNSRSEMNVSTLELGDSALYLCASRDRDTTEAFFGQGTRLTVV.

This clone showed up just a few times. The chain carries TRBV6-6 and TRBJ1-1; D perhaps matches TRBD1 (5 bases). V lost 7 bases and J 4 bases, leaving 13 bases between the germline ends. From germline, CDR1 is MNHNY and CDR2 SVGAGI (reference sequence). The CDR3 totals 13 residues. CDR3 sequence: CASTTWGGTEAFF. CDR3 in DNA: TGTGCCAGCACCACTTGGGGGGGCACTGAAGCTTTCTTT.

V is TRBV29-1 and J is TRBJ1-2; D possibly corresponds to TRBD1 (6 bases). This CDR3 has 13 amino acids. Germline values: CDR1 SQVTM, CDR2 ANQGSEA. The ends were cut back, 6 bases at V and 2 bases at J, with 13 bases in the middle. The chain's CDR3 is CSVYITGNYGYTF. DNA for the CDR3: TGCAGCGTCTACATTACAGGGAACTATGGCTACACCTTC.

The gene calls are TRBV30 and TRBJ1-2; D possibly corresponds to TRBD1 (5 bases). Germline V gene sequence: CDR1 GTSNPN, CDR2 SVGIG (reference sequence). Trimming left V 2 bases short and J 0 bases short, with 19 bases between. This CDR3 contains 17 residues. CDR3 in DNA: TGTGCCTGGAGTCCCCCTCTGACAGATTTGACTAACTATGGCTACACCTTC. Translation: CAWSPPLTDLTNYGYTF.

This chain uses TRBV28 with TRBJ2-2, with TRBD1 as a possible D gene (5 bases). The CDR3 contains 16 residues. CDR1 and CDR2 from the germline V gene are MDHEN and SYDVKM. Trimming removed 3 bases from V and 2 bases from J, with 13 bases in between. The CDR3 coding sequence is TGTGCCAGCAGTTTCGTTAGGGGCGCAAACACCGGGGAGCTGTTTTTT. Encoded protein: CASSFVRGANTGELFF.

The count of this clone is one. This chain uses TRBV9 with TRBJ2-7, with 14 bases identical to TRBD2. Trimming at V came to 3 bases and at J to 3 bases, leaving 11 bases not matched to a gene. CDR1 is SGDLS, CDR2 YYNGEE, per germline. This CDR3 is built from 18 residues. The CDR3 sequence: CASSAGLAGELTLYEQYF. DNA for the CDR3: TGTGCCAGCAGCGCGGGACTAGCGGGAGAACTAACGCTCTACGAGCAGTACTTC.

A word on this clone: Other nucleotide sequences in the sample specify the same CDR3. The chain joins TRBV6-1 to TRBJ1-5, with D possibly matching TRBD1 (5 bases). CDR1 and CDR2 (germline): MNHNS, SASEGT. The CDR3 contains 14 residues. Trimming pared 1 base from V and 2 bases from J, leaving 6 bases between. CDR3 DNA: TGTGCCAGCAGTGAAGGAGGGGGCAATCAGCCCCAGCATTTT. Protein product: CASSEGGGNQPQHF.

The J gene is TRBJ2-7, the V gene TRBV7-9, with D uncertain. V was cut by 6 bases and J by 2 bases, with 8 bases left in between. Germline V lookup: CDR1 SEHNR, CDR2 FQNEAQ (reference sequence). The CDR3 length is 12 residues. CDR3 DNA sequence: TGTGCCAGCAGAGGGAACACCTACGAGCAGTACTTC. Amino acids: CASRGNTYEQYF.

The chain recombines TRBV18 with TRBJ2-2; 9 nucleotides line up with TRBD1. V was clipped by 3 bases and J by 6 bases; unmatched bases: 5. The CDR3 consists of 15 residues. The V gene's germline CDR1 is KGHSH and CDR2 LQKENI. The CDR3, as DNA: TGTGCCAGCTCACCCGGGACAGGGTCGCCCGGGGAGCTGTTTTTT. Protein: CASSPGTGSPGELFF.